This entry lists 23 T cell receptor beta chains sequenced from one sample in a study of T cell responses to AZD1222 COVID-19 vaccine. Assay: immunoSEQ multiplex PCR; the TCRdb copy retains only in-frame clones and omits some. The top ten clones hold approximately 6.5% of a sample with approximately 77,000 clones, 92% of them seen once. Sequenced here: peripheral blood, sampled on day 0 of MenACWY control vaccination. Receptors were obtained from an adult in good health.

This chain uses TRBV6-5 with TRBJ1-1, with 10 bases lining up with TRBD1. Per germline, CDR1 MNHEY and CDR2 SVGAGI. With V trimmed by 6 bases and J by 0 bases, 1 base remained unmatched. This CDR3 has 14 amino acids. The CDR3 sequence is CASRGTGVNTEAFF. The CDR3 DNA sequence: TGTGCCAGCAGGGGGACAGGGGTGAACACTGAAGCTTTCTTT.

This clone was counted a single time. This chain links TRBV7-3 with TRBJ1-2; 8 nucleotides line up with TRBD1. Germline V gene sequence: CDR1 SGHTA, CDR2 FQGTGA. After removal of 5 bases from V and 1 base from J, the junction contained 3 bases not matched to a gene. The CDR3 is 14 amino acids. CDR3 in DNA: TGTGCCAGCAGCACTGGACAGGGTAACTATGGCTACACCTTC. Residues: CASSTGQGNYGYTF.

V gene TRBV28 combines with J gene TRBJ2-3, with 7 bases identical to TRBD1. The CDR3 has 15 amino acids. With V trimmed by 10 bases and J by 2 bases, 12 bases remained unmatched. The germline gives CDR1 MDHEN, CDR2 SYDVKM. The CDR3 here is CAITGAGANTDTQYF. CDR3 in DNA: TGTGCCATAACAGGGGCAGGAGCGAACACAGATACGCAGTATTTT.

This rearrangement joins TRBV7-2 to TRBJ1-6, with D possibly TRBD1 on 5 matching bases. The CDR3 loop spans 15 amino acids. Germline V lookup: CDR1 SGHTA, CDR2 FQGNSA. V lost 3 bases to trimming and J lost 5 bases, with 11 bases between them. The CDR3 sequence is CASSFRGGNNSPLHF. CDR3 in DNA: TGTGCCAGCAGCTTTCGGGGGGGAAATAATTCACCCCTCCACTTT.

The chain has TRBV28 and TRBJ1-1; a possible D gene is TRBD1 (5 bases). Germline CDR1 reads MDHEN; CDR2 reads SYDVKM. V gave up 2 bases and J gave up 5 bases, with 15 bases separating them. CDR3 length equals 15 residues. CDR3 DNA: TGTGCCAGCAGTTTAAATTGGGGGAGCGGGACTGAAGCTTTCTTT. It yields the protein CASSLNWGSGTEAFF.

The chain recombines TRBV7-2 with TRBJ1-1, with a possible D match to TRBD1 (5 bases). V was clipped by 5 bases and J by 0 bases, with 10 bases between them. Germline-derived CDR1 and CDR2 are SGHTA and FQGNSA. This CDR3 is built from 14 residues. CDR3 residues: CASSKTDLNTEAFF. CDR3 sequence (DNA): TGTGCCAGCAGCAAGACAGATCTGAACACTGAAGCTTTCTTT.

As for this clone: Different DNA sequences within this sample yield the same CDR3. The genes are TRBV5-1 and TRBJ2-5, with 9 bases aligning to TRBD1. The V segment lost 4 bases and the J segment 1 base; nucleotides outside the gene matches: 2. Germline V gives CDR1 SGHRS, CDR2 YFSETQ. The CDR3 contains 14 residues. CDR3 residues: CASSPGQGQETQYF. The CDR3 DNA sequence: TGCGCCAGCAGCCCGGGACAGGGCCAAGAGACCCAGTACTTC.

The CDR3 sequence: CASSLDRGQPQHF. The CDR3 coding sequence is TGTGCCAGCAGCTTAGATCGGGGTCAGCCCCAGCATTTT. This chain connects TRBV11-2 to TRBJ1-5; D unclear. The CDR3 is 13 residues long. Trimming took off 0 bases at V and 6 bases at J, with 6 bases between the two ends. Germline V gene data show CDR1 as SGHAT and CDR2 as FQNNGV.

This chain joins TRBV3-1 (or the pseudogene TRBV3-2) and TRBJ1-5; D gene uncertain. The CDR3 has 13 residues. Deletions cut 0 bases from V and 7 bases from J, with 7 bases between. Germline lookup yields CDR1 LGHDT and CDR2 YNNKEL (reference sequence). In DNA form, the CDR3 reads TGTGCCAGCAGCCAAGATACGGGACAGCCCCAGCATTTT. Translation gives CASSQDTGQPQHF.

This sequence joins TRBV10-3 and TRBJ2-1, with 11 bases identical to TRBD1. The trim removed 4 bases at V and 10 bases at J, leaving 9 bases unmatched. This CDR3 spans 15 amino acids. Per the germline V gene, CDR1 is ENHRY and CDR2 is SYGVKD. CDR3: CAISAAGQGGGEQFF. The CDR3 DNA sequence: TGTGCCATCAGTGCCGCGGGACAGGGGGGAGGAGAGCAGTTCTTC.

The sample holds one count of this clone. The CDR3 protein is CASSAGTGFRKNTEAFF. In DNA form, the CDR3 reads TGTGCCAGTAGCGCCGGGACAGGGTTTAGAAAGAACACTGAAGCTTTCTTT. This rearrangement joins TRBV19 to TRBJ1-1; 9 bases line up with TRBD1. The germline CDR1 and CDR2 sequences are LNHDA and SQIVND (reference sequence). V lost 6 bases and J lost 1; bases outside the gene matches: 12. CDR3 length: 17 residues.

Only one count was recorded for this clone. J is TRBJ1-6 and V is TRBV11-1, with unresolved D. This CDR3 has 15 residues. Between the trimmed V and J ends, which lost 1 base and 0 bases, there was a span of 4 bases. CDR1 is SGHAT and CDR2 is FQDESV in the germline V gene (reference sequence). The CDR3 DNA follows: TGTGCCAGCAGCTTAGAGAGCTCCTATAATTCACCCCTCCACTTT. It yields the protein CASSLESSYNSPLHF.

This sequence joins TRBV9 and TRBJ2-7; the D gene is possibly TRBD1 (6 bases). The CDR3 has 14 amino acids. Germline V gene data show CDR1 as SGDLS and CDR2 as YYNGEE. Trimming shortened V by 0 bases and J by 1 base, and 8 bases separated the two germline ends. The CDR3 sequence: CASSVGGQSYEQYF. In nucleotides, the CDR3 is TGTGCCAGCAGCGTAGGGGGGCAGTCCTACGAGCAGTACTTC.

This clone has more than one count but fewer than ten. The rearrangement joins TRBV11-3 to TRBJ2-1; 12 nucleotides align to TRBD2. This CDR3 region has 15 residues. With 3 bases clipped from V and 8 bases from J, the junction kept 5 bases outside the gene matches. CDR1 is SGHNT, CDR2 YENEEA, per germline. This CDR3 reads CASSFWTSGEYEQFF. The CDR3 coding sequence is TGTGCCAGCAGCTTCTGGACTAGCGGGGAATATGAGCAGTTCTTC.

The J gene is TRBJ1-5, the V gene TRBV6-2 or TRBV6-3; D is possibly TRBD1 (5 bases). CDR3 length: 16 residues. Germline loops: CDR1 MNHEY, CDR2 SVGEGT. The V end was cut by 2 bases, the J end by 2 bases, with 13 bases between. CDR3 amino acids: CASSYGSGTGNQPQHF. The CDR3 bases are TGTGCCAGCAGTTACGGGTCCGGGACGGGCAATCAGCCCCAGCATTTT.

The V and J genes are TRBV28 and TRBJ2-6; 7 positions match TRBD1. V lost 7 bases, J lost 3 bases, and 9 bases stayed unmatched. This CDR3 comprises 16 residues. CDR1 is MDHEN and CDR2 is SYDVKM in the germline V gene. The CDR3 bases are TGTGCCAGCACCCTGCAGGGGGTGGTTGGGGCCAACGTCCTGACTTTC. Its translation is CASTLQGVVGANVLTF.

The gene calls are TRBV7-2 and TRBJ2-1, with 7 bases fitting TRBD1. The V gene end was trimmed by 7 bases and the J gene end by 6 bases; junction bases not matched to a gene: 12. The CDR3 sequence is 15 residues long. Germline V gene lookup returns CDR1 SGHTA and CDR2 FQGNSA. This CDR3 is CASTGPGQWANEQFF. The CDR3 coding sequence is TGTGCCAGCACCGGACCGGGACAGTGGGCCAATGAGCAGTTCTTC.

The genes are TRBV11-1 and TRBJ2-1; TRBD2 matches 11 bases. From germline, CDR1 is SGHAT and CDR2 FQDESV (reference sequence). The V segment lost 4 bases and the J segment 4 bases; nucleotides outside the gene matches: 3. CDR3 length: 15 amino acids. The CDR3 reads CASSSSGGLYNEQFF. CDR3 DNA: TGTGCCAGCAGCTCTAGCGGGGGGTTATACAATGAGCAGTTCTTC.

The CDR3 spells CSVIPEPRGRNEQYF. The CDR3 nucleotides are TGCAGCGTGATCCCGGAGCCACGGGGTAGAAACGAGCAGTACTTC. The J gene is TRBJ2-7, the V gene TRBV29-1; TRBD2 might be the D (5 bases). The length of the CDR3 is 15 residues. CDR1 SQVTM and CDR2 ANQGSEA come from the germline V gene. V lost 6 bases to trimming and J lost 5 bases, with 23 bases between them.

CDR3 residues: CASTPHQGSQPQHF. The CDR3 bases are TGTGCCAGCACCCCGCACCAGGGGAGCCAGCCCCAGCATTTT. The chain links TRBV7-2 to TRBJ1-5, with a possible D match to TRBD1 (6 bases). The CDR3 is 14 residues long. CDR1 and CDR2 from the germline V gene are SGHTA and FQGNSA. Between the trimmed V and J ends, which lost 7 bases and 7 bases, there was a span of 17 bases.

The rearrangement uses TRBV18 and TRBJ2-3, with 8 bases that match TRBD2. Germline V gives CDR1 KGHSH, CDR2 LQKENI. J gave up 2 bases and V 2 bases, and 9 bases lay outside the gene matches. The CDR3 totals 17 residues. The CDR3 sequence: CASSPSRISGTTDTQYF. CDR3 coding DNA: TGTGCCAGCTCACCATCGCGAATTAGCGGGACCACAGATACGCAGTATTTT.

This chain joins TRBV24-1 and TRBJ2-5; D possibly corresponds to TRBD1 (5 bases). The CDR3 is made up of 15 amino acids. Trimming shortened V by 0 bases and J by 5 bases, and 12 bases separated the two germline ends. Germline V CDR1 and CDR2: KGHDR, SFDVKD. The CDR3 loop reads CATSDLQQAGETQYF. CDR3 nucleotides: TGTGCCACCAGTGATTTGCAACAGGCCGGGGAGACCCAGTACTTC.

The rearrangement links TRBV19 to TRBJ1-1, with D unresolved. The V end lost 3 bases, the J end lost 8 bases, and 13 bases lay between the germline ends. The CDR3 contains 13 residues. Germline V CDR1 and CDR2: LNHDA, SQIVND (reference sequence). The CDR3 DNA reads TGTGCCAGTAGTATGATCCCGGGGAGGGAAGCTTTCTTT. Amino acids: CASSMIPGREAFF.